Listed below are T cell receptor beta chains from one sample, sequenced in a study of immune evolution from preneoplasia to lung adenocarcinoma. TCRdb's copy holds only in-frame clones and misses some; the assay was immunoSEQ multiplex PCR. The repertoire holds more than 10,000 clones, more than 70% seen once, with about 4% in the top ten. Sequencing was performed on FFPE tissue from an adenomatous hyperplasia lung lesion. All receptors come from a person aged 50-70 years with lung adenocarcinoma. CDR3s include the opening cysteine and the closing phenylalanine or tryptophan. A D gene is named only where the DNA matches it firmly. The size of a clone is reported for some rows only, either as once, few or many, or as a class for expanded clones.

NA	TRBJ1-1	NA	TRBV19	TGTGCCAGTAGTATTTGGCAGGCGAACACTGAAGCTTTCTTT	CASSIWQANTEAFF
NA	TRBJ2-1	TRBD2	TRBV4-2	TGTGCCAGCAGACCCGAGGGACTAGCAGACAATGAGCAGTTCTTC	CASRPEGLADNEQFF
NA	TRBJ2-1	TRBD2	TRBV9	TGTGCCAGCAGCTACACTAGCGGGAGCTCCTACAATGAGCAGTTCTTC	CASSYTSGSSYNEQFF
NA	TRBJ1-1	NA	TRBV19	TGTGCCAGCGGTATGGACAGTTGGGGAAACACTGAAGCTTTCTTT	CASGMDSWGNTEAFF
NA	TRBJ2-5	NA	TRBV11-3	TGTGCCAGCAGCTTAGGCGGGGTACAAGAGACCCAGTACTTC	CASSLGGVQETQYF
NA	TRBJ1-1	TRBD1	TRBV11-3	TGTGCCAGCAGCTCCTACACAGGGGGCACTGAAGCTTTCTTT	CASSSYTGGTEAFF
NA	TRBJ1-1	NA	TRBV30	TGTGCCTGGAAGGAGGCAGGGTGGACTGAAGCTTTCTTT	CAWKEAGWTEAFF
NA	TRBJ2-5	TRBD1	TRBV11-1	TGTGCCAGCAGCTTGAGGACAGGGGGGACCCAGTACTTC	CASSLRTGGTQYF
few	TRBJ1-1	NA	TRBV20-1	TGCAGTGCACCCGATAACACTGAAGCTTTCTTT	CSAPDNTEAFF
NA	TRBJ2-1	TRBD1	TRBV19	TGTGCCAGTAGTTCCCTTTCAGGACAGGGGAGATACAATGAGCAGTTCTTC	CASSSLSGQGRYNEQFF
NA	TRBJ2-7	NA	TRBV4-1	TGCGCCAGCAGCCCTACCGTAAGGGGTGCCCACGAGCAGTACTTC	CASSPTVRGAHEQYF
NA	TRBJ2-3	NA	TRBV5-1	TGCGCCAGCAGCTTGTCTAGCGACACAGATACGCAGTATTTT	CASSLSSDTDTQYF
NA	TRBJ2-3	NA	TRBV28	TGTGCCAGCAGTGCTATCAAACCGAACACAGATACGCAGTATTTT	CASSAIKPNTDTQYF
NA	TRBJ1-2	NA	TRBV28	TGTGCCAGCAGTCCAGGGGCCTATGGCTACACCTTC	CASSPGAYGYTF
NA	TRBJ2-5	NA	TRBV11-3	TGTGCCAGCAGCTTGAGAGGGAGAGAGACCCAGTACTTC	CASSLRGRETQYF
NA	TRBJ2-1	TRBD2	TRBV10-3	TGTGCCATCAGTGAGGATCGGACTAGCAGCAATGAGCAGTTCTTC	CAISEDRTSSNEQFF
NA	TRBJ1-5	TRBD1	TRBV19	TGTGCCAGTAGTATGTGGGGACAGGGAAATCAGCCCCAGCATTTT	CASSMWGQGNQPQHF
NA	TRBJ2-1	TRBD1	TRBV28	TGTGCCAGCAGGTCGGACAGGGAGGATCGCGGTGAGCAGTTCTTC	CASRSDREDRGEQFF
NA	TRBJ1-1	NA	TRBV30	TGTGTCTGGAGTGTCGGGGGTTTGAACACTGAAGCTTTCTTT	CVWSVGGLNTEAFF
NA	TRBJ1-2	NA	TRBV5-6	TGTGCCAGCAGCTTGAGGGACTATGGCTACACCTTC	CASSLRDYGYTF
few	TRBJ1-1	NA	TRBV7-8	TGTGCCAGCAGCTTACCCATCCGGGACGAGAGTGCTGAAGCTTTCTTT	CASSLPIRDESAEAFF
NA	TRBJ2-3	NA	TRBV6-1	TGTGCCAGCAGTGAAGTAGGCGGGAGCACAGATACGCAGTATTTT	CASSEVGGSTDTQYF
NA	TRBJ1-4	TRBD1	TRBV28	TGTGCCAGCAGTTTAGGGACAGGATTCGGAAAACTGTTTTTT	CASSLGTGFGKLFF
NA	TRBJ1-4	NA	TRBV6-5	TGTGCCAGCAGTTCCGAGGGTCAGCATTATGAAAAACTGTTTTTT	CASSSEGQHYEKLFF
NA	TRBJ2-5	NA	TRBV5-4	TGTGCCAGCAGCTCAAAAGAGACCCAGTACTTC	CASSSKETQYF